The rows below give T cell receptor beta chains drawn from one sample of a study of cytomegalovirus exposure and HLA in healthy donors. Repertoires were generated with immunoSEQ multiplex PCR, while TCRdb's copy carries only in-frame clones and drops some. This sample yields around 130,000 clones, of which about 70% are seen a single time; 2.6% belongs to the top ten. Material: PBMCs. Every receptor here comes from a woman between 55 and 75 years old in good health and CMV-seropositive. Each CDR3 is given with its conserved first and last residue. A D gene is named only where the DNA matches it firmly. Clone size appears in some rows only: once, few, many, or a class for an expanded clone.

clone_size d_call j_call v_call cdr3_length cdr3_aa cdr3_nt
- TRBD1 TRBJ2-3 TRBV6-6 15 CASSMQGARTDTQYF TGTGCCAGCAGCATGCAGGGGGCGCGGACAGATACGCAGTATTTT
- TRBD1 TRBJ1-2 TRBV4-1 15 CASSQAGTDGYGYTF TGCGCCAGCAGCCAGGCCGGGACAGACGGCTATGGCTACACCTTC
- TRBD1 TRBJ1-2 TRBV19 14 CASSPGTGDYGYTF TGTGCCAGTAGTCCCGGGACAGGCGACTATGGCTACACCTTC
- TRBD1 TRBJ1-4 TRBV5-8 14 CASSGGWGQALKFF TGTGCCAGCAGCGGGGGTTGGGGACAGGCTTTGAAGTTTTTT
- - TRBJ1-1 TRBV13 14 CASSPPLGDTEAFF TGTGCCAGCAGCCCTCCGTTGGGAGACACTGAAGCTTTCTTT
- - TRBJ1-5 TRBV5-1 16 CASSLGGSPPNQPQHF TGCGCCAGCAGCTTGGGGGGCTCGCCCCCTAATCAGCCCCAGCATTTT
once TRBD1 TRBJ1-2 TRBV9 16 CASSARGDGYHYGYTF TGTGCCAGCAGCGCCAGGGGGGACGGCTATCACTATGGCTACACCTTC
once TRBD1 TRBJ1-2 TRBV4-1 15 CASSQEGGQVYGYTF TGCGCCAGCAGCCAAGAAGGGGGACAGGTTTATGGCTACACCTTC
few - TRBJ1-5 TRBV9 14 CASSAGGANQPQHF TGTGCCAGCAGCGCGGGGGGGGCCAATCAGCCCCAGCATTTT
- - TRBJ1-4 TRBV7-9 16 CASSWPRGGGNEKLFF TGTGCCAGCAGCTGGCCTCGGGGAGGGGGTAATGAAAAACTGTTTTTT